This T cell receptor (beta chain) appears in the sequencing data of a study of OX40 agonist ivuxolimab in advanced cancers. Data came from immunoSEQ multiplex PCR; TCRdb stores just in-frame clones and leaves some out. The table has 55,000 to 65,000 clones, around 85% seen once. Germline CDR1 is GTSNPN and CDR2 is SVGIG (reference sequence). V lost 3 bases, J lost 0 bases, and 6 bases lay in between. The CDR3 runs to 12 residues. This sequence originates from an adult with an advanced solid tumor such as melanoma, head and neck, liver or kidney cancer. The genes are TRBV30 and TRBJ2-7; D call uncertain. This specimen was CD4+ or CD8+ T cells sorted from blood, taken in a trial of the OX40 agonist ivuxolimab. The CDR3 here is CAWRSSSYEQYF. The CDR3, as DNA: TGTGCCTGGAGGTCAAGCTCCTACGAGCAGTACTTC.